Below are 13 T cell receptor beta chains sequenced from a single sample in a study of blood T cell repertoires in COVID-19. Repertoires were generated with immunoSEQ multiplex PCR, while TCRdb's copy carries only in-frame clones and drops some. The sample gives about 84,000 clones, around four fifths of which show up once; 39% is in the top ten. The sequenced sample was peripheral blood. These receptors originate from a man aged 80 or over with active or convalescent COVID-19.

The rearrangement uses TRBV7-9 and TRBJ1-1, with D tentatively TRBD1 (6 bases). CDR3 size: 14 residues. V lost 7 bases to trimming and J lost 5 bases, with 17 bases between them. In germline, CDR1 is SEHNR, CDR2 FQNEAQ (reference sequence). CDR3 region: CASITDRSWTEAFF. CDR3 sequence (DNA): TGTGCCAGCATCACTGACAGGTCGTGGACTGAAGCTTTCTTT.

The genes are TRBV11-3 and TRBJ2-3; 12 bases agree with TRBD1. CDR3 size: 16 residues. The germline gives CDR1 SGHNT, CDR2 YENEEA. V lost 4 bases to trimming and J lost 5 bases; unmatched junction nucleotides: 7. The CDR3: CASSSRGQGAGDTQYF. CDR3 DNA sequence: TGTGCCAGCAGCTCTAGGGGACAGGGGGCTGGAGATACGCAGTATTTT.

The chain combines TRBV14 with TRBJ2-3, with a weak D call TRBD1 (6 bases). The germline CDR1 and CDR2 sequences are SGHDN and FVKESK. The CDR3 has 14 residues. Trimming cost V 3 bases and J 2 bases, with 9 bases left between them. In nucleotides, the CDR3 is TGTGCCAGCAGCCAGGACAGACTCACAGATACGCAGTATTTT. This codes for CASSQDRLTDTQYF.

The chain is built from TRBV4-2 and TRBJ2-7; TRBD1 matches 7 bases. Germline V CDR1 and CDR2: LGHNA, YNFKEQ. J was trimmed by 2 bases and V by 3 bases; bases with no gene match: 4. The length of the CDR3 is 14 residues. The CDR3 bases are TGTGCCAGCAGCCAGACAGGGAAACCCTACGAGCAGTACTTC. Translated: CASSQTGKPYEQYF.

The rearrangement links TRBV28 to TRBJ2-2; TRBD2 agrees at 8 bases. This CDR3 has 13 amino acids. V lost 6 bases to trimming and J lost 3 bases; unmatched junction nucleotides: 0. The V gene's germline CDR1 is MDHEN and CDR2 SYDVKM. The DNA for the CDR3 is TGTGCCAGCAGGACTAGCGACACCGGGGAGCTGTTTTTT. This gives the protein CASRTSDTGELFF.

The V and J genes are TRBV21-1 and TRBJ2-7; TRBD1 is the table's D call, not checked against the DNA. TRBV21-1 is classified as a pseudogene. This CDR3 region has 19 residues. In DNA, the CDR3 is TGTGCCAGCAGCACCTACCCCTCCCTCTGGACAGGGTTGGAGTACGAGCAGTACTTC. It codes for CASSTYPSLWTGLEYEQYF.

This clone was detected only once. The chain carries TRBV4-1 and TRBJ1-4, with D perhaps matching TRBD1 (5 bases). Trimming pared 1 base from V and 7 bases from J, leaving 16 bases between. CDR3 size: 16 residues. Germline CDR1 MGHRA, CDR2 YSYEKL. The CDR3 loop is CASSQVTEAGREKLFF. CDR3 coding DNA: TGCGCCAGCAGCCAAGTTACTGAGGCGGGGCGTGAAAAACTGTTTTTT.

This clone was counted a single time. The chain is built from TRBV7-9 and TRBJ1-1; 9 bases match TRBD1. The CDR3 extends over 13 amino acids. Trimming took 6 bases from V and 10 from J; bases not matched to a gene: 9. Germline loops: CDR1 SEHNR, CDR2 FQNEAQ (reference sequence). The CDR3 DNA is TGTGCCAGCAGTTGGGACAGGGCCCATGGAGCTTTCTTT. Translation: CASSWDRAHGAFF.

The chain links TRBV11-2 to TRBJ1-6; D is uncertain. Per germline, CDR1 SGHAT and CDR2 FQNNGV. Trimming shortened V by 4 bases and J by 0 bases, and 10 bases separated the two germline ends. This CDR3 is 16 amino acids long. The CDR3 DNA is TGTGCCAGCAGCTCTACTATGAGCTCCTATAATTCACCCCTCCACTTT. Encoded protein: CASSSTMSSYNSPLHF.

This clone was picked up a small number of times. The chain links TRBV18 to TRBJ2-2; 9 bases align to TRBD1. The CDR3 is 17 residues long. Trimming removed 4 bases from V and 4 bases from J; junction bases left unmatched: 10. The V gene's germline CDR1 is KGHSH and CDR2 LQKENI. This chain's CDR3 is CASSLPRGQGTTGELFF. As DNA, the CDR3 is TGTGCCAGCTCACTCCCCCGCGGACAGGGGACCACCGGGGAGCTGTTTTTT.

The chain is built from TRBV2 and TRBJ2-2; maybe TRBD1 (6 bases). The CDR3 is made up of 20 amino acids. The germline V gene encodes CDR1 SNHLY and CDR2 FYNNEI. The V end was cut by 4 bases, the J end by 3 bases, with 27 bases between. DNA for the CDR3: TGTGCCAGCAGTGGCTTCGGAACAGGGTTAAAATGGGTCGACACCGGGGAGCTGTTTTTT. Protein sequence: CASSGFGTGLKWVDTGELFF.

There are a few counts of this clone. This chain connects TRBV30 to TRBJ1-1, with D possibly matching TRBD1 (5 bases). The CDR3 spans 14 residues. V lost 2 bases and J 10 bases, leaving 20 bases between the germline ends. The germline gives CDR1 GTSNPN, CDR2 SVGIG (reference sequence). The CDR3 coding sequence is TGTGCCTGGAGTCCCAGCACAGGTCCGGGAGGAGCTTTCTTT. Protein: CAWSPSTGPGGAFF.

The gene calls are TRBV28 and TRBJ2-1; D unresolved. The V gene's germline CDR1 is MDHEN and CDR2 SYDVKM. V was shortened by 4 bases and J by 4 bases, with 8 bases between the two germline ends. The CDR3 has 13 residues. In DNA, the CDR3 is TGTGCCAGCAGTTGGAGTACATACAATGAGCAGTTCTTC. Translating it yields CASSWSTYNEQFF.